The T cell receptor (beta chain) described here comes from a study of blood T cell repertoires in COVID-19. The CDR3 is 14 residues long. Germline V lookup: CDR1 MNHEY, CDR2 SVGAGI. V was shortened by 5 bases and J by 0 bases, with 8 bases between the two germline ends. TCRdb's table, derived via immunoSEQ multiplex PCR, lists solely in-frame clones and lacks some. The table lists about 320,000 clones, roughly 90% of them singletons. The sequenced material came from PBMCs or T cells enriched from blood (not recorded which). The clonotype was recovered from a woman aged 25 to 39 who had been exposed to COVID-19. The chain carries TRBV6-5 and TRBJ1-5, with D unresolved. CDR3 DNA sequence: TGTGCCAGCAGTCCCAGAGGTAGCAATCAGCCCCAGCATTTT. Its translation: CASSPRGSNQPQHF.